This T cell receptor beta chain stems from a study of sequential checkpoint blockade in melanoma. Noted treatment: randomized to nivolumab then ipilimumab (arm A) or the reverse (arm B). The CDR3 length is 13 residues. Germline V gene data show CDR1 as LNHDA and CDR2 as SQIVND (reference sequence). Trimming stripped 1 base from V and 5 bases from J, with 8 bases between. This clone turned up a few times. The protocol was immunoSEQ multiplex PCR, while the TCRdb copy is restricted to in-frame clones and leaves out a portion. This table holds about 3,300 clones, 24% found once. The rearrangement uses TRBV19 and TRBJ2-5; D gene uncertain. This receptor was taken from a human donor with melanoma. The sample consisted of tumor tissue (inferred from file names), taken from a patient given nivolumab and ipilimumab in sequence. The chain's CDR3 is CASSIVTRETQYF. For the CDR3, the DNA is TGTGCCAGTAGTATAGTTACACGGGAGACCCAGTACTTC. Full variable domain (remainder filled in from reference TRBV19 and TRBJ2-5): DGGITQSPKYLFRKEGQNVTLSCEQNLNHDAMYWYRQDPGQGLRLIYYSQIVNDFQKGDIAEGYSVSREKKESFPLTVTSAQKNPTAFYLCASSIVTRETQYFGPGTRLLVL.